Sequencing of this T cell receptor beta chain was carried out in a study of blood T cell repertoires in COVID-19. Turning to the study itself: Sample material is recorded as cDNA or gDNA derived from T cells, B-cell-depleted T cells, or PBMCs.

The CDR3 contains 15 residues. With 4 bases removed from V and 0 bases from J, the gap between germline ends came to 14 bases. Germline CDR1 and CDR2: SGHRS and YFSETQ. The age range of participants was roughly 18 to 90 years, with residence in under 30 US areas. Assignment of participants to cohorts was predicated upon participant-reported clinical history. As handled by the study authors: Estimation of nucleated cell counts was performed using reference gene primer amplification. Generated by immunoSEQ multiplex PCR, the TCRdb table keeps only in-frame clones and is missing some. The V and J calls and clone size were taken over from that table, and D and trimming were inferred from the DNA. The repertoire holds some 250,000 clones, with roughly 79% as singletons.

The source is a man aged 40-50 years who had recovered from COVID-19. This chain connects TRBV5-1 to TRBJ2-7; D gene ambiguous. The sequencing input was PBMCs or T cells enriched from blood (not recorded which). The DNA for the CDR3 is TGCGCCAGCAGCGCCTCTCCCGCGGTCTCCTACGAGCAGTACTTC. Its translation: CASSASPAVSYEQYF.